The 16 T cell receptor beta chains below come from one sample, sequenced in a study of blood T cell repertoires in COVID-19. The data were produced by immunoSEQ multiplex PCR, yet TCRdb's version contains in-frame clones alone and is incomplete. The table records about 240,000 clones, roughly four fifths of them present only once. The sequenced material came from PBMCs or T cells enriched from blood (not recorded which). These receptor sequences come from a woman aged 40 to 50 who had been exposed to COVID-19.

The gene calls are TRBV6-1 and TRBJ2-5; 8 nucleotides agree with TRBD2. The J segment lost 1 base and the V segment lost 3 bases, leaving 1 base of the junction unmatched. CDR3 length equals 14 residues. Germline V gives CDR1 MNHNS, CDR2 SASEGT. CDR3 protein: CASSDSGGQETQYF. As DNA, the CDR3 is TGTGCCAGCAGTGACAGCGGGGGCCAAGAGACCCAGTACTTC.

The chain has TRBV19 and TRBJ1-2; TRBD1 aligns across 10 bases. Looked up from germline, CDR1 is LNHDA and CDR2 is SQIVND (reference sequence). The CDR3 is 15 amino acids. The V segment lost 10 bases and the J segment 0 bases; nucleotides outside the gene matches: 8. The CDR3 DNA reads TGTGCCACCTCGGACAGGGGGTTAGCTAACTATGGCTACACCTTC. This translates into CATSDRGLANYGYTF.

The chain carries TRBV6-5 and TRBJ1-3; 8 nucleotides match TRBD1. Germline V CDR1 and CDR2: MNHEY, SVGAGI. This CDR3 spans 16 amino acids. Trimming removed 0 bases from V and 3 bases from J; junction bases left unmatched: 4. The CDR3 coding sequence is TGTGCCAGCAGTTACTCAAGACAGGGGTATGGAAACACCATATATTTT. Residues: CASSYSRQGYGNTIYF.

The chain couples TRBV5-4 to TRBJ1-2; no definite D call. The CDR3 runs to 14 residues. Trimming removed 0 bases at V and 7 bases at J, with 13 bases between. Germline V CDR1 and CDR2: SGHNT, YYREEE (reference sequence). DNA for the CDR3: TGTGCCAGCAGCTTGGGGTTTGGTTGGGCTGGCTACACCTTC. Amino acids: CASSLGFGWAGYTF.

The chain couples TRBV4-1 to TRBJ2-2; D is unclear. The V and J ends lost 5 bases and 4 bases respectively, with 14 bases between them. The CDR3 spans 15 residues. Looked up from germline, CDR1 is MGHRA and CDR2 is YSYEKL. Here the CDR3 reads CASSSWAIRTGELFF. CDR3 in DNA: TGCGCCAGCAGCTCATGGGCCATTCGCACCGGGGAGCTGTTTTTT.

The chain employs TRBV5-5 and TRBJ2-2; D might be TRBD1 (5 bases). CDR1 SGHKS and CDR2 YYEKEE come from the germline V gene (reference sequence). The CDR3 spans 15 residues. V was trimmed by 1 base and J by 3 bases, leaving 10 bases between them. CDR3 in DNA: TGTGCCAGCAGCTTGACGGCAGGGTACACCGGGGAGCTGTTTTTT. Translation gives CASSLTAGYTGELFF.

The J gene is TRBJ2-7, the V gene TRBV12-3 or TRBV12-4; 12 bases align to TRBD1. Trimming cost V 8 bases and J 6 bases; bases outside gene matches: 5. The CDR3 consists of 13 residues. DNA of the CDR3: TGTGCCAGCGGGGGGACAGGGGGCTGCGAGCAGTACTTC. Amino acids: CASGGTGGCEQYF.

The rearrangement uses TRBV30 and TRBJ1-1; no reliable D call. The germline CDR1 and CDR2 sequences are GTSNPN and SVGIG (reference sequence). The CDR3 has 12 residues. V lost 2 bases and J lost 1, with 5 bases in between. CDR3 amino acids: CAWSSGNTEAFF. The CDR3 region has the DNA TGTGCCTGGAGTTCCGGGAACACTGAAGCTTTCTTT.

The V gene is TRBV6-5, the J gene TRBJ1-3, with 7 bases identical to TRBD1. This CDR3 has 15 residues. Trimming removed 5 bases from V and 2 bases from J; junction bases left unmatched: 6. Germline V lookup: CDR1 MNHEY, CDR2 SVGAGI. DNA of the CDR3: TGTGCCAGCAGTACCGGGACAGTCACTGGAAACACCATATATTTT. As protein: CASSTGTVTGNTIYF.

This sequence joins TRBV19 and TRBJ1-6; TRBD1 agrees at 8 bases. Germline assignment: CDR1 LNHDA and CDR2 SQIVND (reference sequence). V gave up 6 bases and J gave up 6 bases; unmatched junction bases: 4. The CDR3 has 14 amino acids. CDR3 region: CASRDRETNSPLHF. CDR3 sequence (DNA): TGTGCCAGTAGGGACAGGGAAACTAATTCACCCCTCCACTTT.

The chain uses TRBV5-5 and TRBJ1-2; D possibly corresponds to TRBD1 (6 bases). V was trimmed by 2 bases and J by 6 bases, leaving 8 bases between them. This CDR3 spans 12 amino acids. Germline loops: CDR1 SGHKS, CDR2 YYEKEE (reference sequence). The CDR3 loop reads CASSFTGHGYTF. CDR3 coding DNA: TGTGCCAGCAGCTTTACAGGGCATGGCTACACCTTC.

The rearrangement uses TRBV7-2 and TRBJ2-1; D uncertain. From germline, CDR1 is SGHTA and CDR2 FQGNSA. The CDR3 extends over 15 amino acids. Trimming pared 6 bases from V and 0 bases from J, leaving 12 bases between. This CDR3 is CASRQQTLSYNEQFF. The DNA for the CDR3 is TGTGCCAGCAGGCAACAGACGCTCTCCTACAATGAGCAGTTCTTC.

The chain joins TRBV19 to TRBJ1-5; 7 positions agree with TRBD1. Germline CDR1 is LNHDA and CDR2 is SQIVND (reference sequence). The CDR3 has 14 amino acids. V was pared by 6 bases and J by 2 bases, with 4 bases of the junction left unmatched. In DNA form, the CDR3 reads TGTGCCAGTAGCCTTGACAGGGGCAATCAGCCCCAGCATTTT. It translates to CASSLDRGNQPQHF.

V and J are TRBV6-1 and TRBJ2-7, with 9 positions matching TRBD1. Per the germline V gene, CDR1 is MNHNS and CDR2 is SASEGT. CDR3 length equals 15 residues. After removal of 0 bases from V and 3 bases from J, the junction contained 3 bases not matched to a gene. The CDR3 reads CASSEAGTGIYEQYF. CDR3 DNA: TGTGCCAGCAGTGAAGCAGGGACAGGGATCTACGAGCAGTACTTC.

The rearrangement uses TRBV4-2 and TRBJ2-2, with TRBD2 identical over 7 bases. The CDR3 is 16 residues long. V shed 4 bases and J 5 bases; nucleotides not matched to a gene: 10. Germline assignment: CDR1 LGHNA and CDR2 YNFKEQ. The CDR3 DNA follows: TGTGCCAGCAGCCTTAGCTTTGGGGGGGGTACCGGGGAGCTGTTTTTT. This translates into CASSLSFGGGTGELFF.

V is TRBV7-9 and J is TRBJ2-7, with D hard to call. Per germline, CDR1 SEHNR and CDR2 FQNEAQ (reference sequence). This CDR3 is 11 amino acids long. Trimming left V 6 bases short and J 3 bases short, with 6 bases between. The CDR3 DNA reads TGTGCCAGCAGTCCCGGCTACGAGCAGTACTTC. Translating it yields CASSPGYEQYF.